This T cell receptor (beta chain) was found in a study of blood T cell repertoires in COVID-19 (dated by TCRdb to 2018 to 2020). About the full investigation: Collaborator samples came from the United States, Italy and Spain and covered acute and convalescent phases of COVID-19. Where available, HLA class I and class II types were taken from metadata supplied by the sample provider and were not determined by assay-based typing. The material from the prospective study consisted of cDNA or gDNA derived from T cells, B-cell-depleted T cells, or PBMCs. The samples were drawn from two sources: the first 160 participants of the ongoing ImmuneRACE study, and 1,254 subjects contributed by 6 global collaborators. The repertoires were made available in a free public database intended to serve as a resource for research on the immune response to SARS-CoV-2. Deeply sampled blood TCRbeta repertoires from subjects exposed to, actively infected with, or recovered from COVID-19 were included in the dataset. Sample metadata almost always included a de-identified subject ID, COVID-19 status, age in years and sex.

TCRbeta CDR3 regions were amplified from genomic DNA by means of the immunoSEQ Assay, a bias-controlled multiplex PCR. The original pipeline was this. The number of nucleated cells in each sample was estimated by amplification of reference gene primers within the assay. Sequence reads were collapsed and filtered to measure the absolute abundance of every unique TCRbeta CDR3 rearrangement. For each sample, productive Simpson clonality was calculated by taking the square root of Simpson's diversity index across productive rearrangements. The immuneACCESS repertoire file appears here via TCRdb, limited to in-frame rearrangements. These files lack a portion of the clones; in checked studies, under half of the deficit traces to unresolved V genes, and the cause of the others is not known. V and J calls and clone size are as listed in that table; D and trimming were resolved from the DNA. The sample table holds 150,000 or so clones, of which approximately 80% were seen once. The ten largest make up 10% to 15% of the sample.

What the research found in general, with its limitations: Clinical and demographic metadata were provided uncurated, with the amount varying by source and participant.

This clone was observed a handful of times. Its recognized antigen is unknown. No base-level quality is on record; no much larger clone is a single base apart. Enrolling through a virtual design, the prospective study's participants ranged in age from roughly 18 to 89 years and lived across roughly 23 United States geographic areas. In the prospective study, cohorts were assigned on the basis of participant-reported clinical history obtained from a screening survey and a study questionnaire. Recovered participants in ImmuneRACE Cohort 3 were defined as having two consecutive negative NP/OP PCR tests, clearance from a healthcare professional, or resolution of symptoms. Each participant in the prospective study had whole blood, serum and a nasopharyngeal or oropharyngeal swab collected by mobile phlebotomists. Additional blood draws and questionnaires over a roughly two-month period could optionally be provided by prospective study participants. Before DNA extraction, prospective study blood samples were shipped either frozen or at room temperature.

The sequence came from a woman aged 55-69 years who had recovered from COVID-19. Sample: PBMCs or T cells enriched from blood (not recorded which).

CDR3 region: CASSRGTGEGEQYF. DNA sequence: TGTGCCAGCAGCAGAGGGACAGGGGAGGGCGAGCAGTACTTC. The chain was built from TRBV7-6 and TRBJ2-7; 10 central bases correspond to TRBD1. Reading from cysteine to phenylalanine, the CDR3 counts 14 amino acids. CDR3 DNA is the only sequence kept; it has 42 bases, read in frame from the first base. V has 5 bases trimmed and J has 6 bases trimmed; junction bases matching no gene number 7. The germline V gene yields SGHVS for CDR1 and FNYEAQ for CDR2.